This T cell receptor (beta chain) was observed in a study of naive and memory T cell subsets. Notes on the study in general: Over 85% of naive TCR sequences appeared only once, unlike memory subsets. Findings for naive and memory subsets could not be checked against ground truth.

Both TRBC1 and TRBC2 were covered by a beta constant-region primer of two equimolar oligonucleotides. TCRdb re-called the UMI-ligation and nested PCR reads with MiXCR, one entry per CDR3 protein. The sample consists of 37,000 or so distinct CDR3 sequences, 10% to 15% of them appearing once. This clonotype came up many times. Its specificity is unknown. V was cut by 1 base and J by 5 bases, with 20 bases left in between. The germline gives CDR1 MNHNS, CDR2 SASEGT. CDR3 size: 17 residues. CMV status came from CD4+ T cell IFNgamma after overnight CMV lysate stimulation of fresh PBMCs. Cells stained for CD3, CD4, CD8, CD45RA and CD27 were sorted into four subsets.

This sequence was found in a human donor in good health. The sample was effector memory CD4+ T cells from blood. Subset specified: effector memory, CD45RA- CD27-. V is TRBV6-1 and J is TRBJ1-1; tentative D call: TRBD1 (6 bases). The CDR3 region has the DNA TGTGCCAGCAGTGAAGGTCGATATTCGGGGGCGCGAACTGAAGCTTTCTTT. This encodes CASSEGRYSGARTEAFF.